This TCR beta chain appears in the sequencing data of a study of cytomegalovirus exposure and HLA in healthy donors (TCRdb year 2017). The study in broad terms: In an earlier analysis of fewer than 750 of the donors, 276 Gb of sequence data and 90 million to 130 million unique TCR beta sequences from about 179 million T cells were reported. An early release that covered around 590 HLA-typed donors contained about 300 gigabases of sequencing data and 80 million or so unique TCR sequences. The genetic ancestry cluster associated with self-reported Caucasian donors included over 65% of the roughly 390 genotyped donors. The study was designed to test whether signatures of past pathogen exposure could be identified by cataloging public T cell receptors. The T cell repertoires of 666 subjects were profiled by immunosequencing and related to cytomegalovirus serostatus. Along with the approximately 600-subject first cohort, a separate validation cohort of over a hundred different subjects was used. The study combined high-throughput TCR immunosequencing, statistical association of individual TCRs with disease status, and machine learning to predict cytomegalovirus infection status. To study patterns of TCR occurrence, a later analysis re-analyzed previously published TCR beta repertoires from just over 650 donors and added high-resolution HLA genotyping. Rather than drawing on any new phenotypic data, the later analysis identified candidate immune exposures from TCR beta sequences and the way those sequences occurred across donors. An earlier analysis of 450 to 750 of the donors used high-throughput TCR beta sequencing to judge whether each TCR beta V gene segment behaved as functional or pseudogenic. Donor age, sex, ethnicity and CMV serostatus were collected together with the repertoire data. A later genetic analysis used genome-wide SNP genotypes for about three fifths of the 666 donors, treating that subset as a discovery cohort. Every repertoire in the discovery cohort had been generated on one and the same sequencing platform. Class I and class II HLA loci were covered by the typing at four-digit resolution. The number of typed donors differed by locus: about 620-630 for A, B, C, DRB1 and DQB1; 522 for DQA1; 600 to 610 for DPA1; and some 450 for DPB1. Because of strong linkage in the cohort, five DR-DQ haplotypes were treated as single units for association and clustering. Across 398 genotyped donors of the cohort, an average of roughly 230,000 unique TCR beta nucleotide sequences per donor were sequenced, and about a sixth of those sequences were non-productive. The research as a whole found: HLA typing was unavailable for some donors at each locus, so association tests used only the typed subset. CMV serostatus was the only immune exposure information available for the cohort. The cohort was sequenced for TCR beta chains only, and without alpha or paired-chain data the features that could be detected were limited. Correlated functional status among segregating V segments might be attributable to linkage disequilibrium, but an unknown experimental factor could not be ruled out. A further reported finding was that TCR beta sequences accurately predicted the HLA-A and HLA-B alleles for most subjects in the first cohort. According to a later analysis, most CMV-associated TCR beta chains appeared to be HLA-restricted, and the HLA associations seemed to be driven largely by CMV exposure. Presence/absence analyses assumed roughly uniform sequencing depth across donors, an assumption that may not hold. According to a later analysis, parvovirus B19, influenza, CMV and Epstein-Barr virus appeared linked to several top co-occurrence clusters. A group of highly shared sequence variants was considered likely to be a technical artifact of the sequencing pipeline. In a later analysis, 16,951 TCR beta sequences were associated with specific HLA alleles at a false discovery rate of 0.05. A later genetic analysis associated a missense DCLRE1C variant with V-gene and J-gene trimming of TCR beta chains, and an independent cohort replicated the association. It was suggested by the authors that the approach could potentially be generalized to other disease states and immunological phenotypes. In vitro tests confirmed that a few of the cytomegalovirus-associated TCR beta chains recognize cytomegalovirus antigens. In an earlier analysis of about 540 of the donors, most TCR beta V segments were observed in productive rearrangements about 87% or about 30% of the time, broadly matching IMGT annotations. The 87-base-pair reads could not distinguish some IMGT-functional V segments, including TRBV6-2 and TRBV6-3, so those segments were excluded. A total of roughly 160 TCR beta chains were listed by the study as associated with cytomegalovirus. Compared with equally common non-associated chains, HLA-associated TCR beta chains in a later analysis were more clonally expanded and had lower generation probabilities. In a later analysis, TCR association rates were found to vary across HLA loci, with the most associated TCRs seen for DRB1 alleles and the fewest for HLA-C alleles. Most TCR sequences were seen in very few donors, while some public TCRs were found in many individuals. In a later genetic analysis, fewer N-insertions in productive TCRs were reported among donors in an Asian-associated ancestry cluster than the roughly 700-donor mean. When HLA alleles, especially DR and DQ, strongly co-occurred, attributing TCR associations to individual alleles was difficult. Because counts were too low, about 18 rarely observed V segments, including chromosome 9 orphons, were excluded from the earlier analysis of 587 of the donors. Cytomegalovirus status was reported to be diagnosed by the classifier with high specificity and sensitivity in both the original and validation cohorts.

The cohort comprised fewer than 750 healthy bone marrow donors. At the time of sampling, every cohort member was nominally healthy, though immune exposures that went unrecorded were likely present. The donor was CMV seronegative and was included in the group of under 450 seronegative cohort members. A peripheral blood sample was provided by each donor, and peripheral blood mononuclear cells were used for TCR beta sequencing. Genomic DNA extraction from the blood cell samples was performed with the Qiagen DNeasy Blood Extraction Kit. The library relied on the immunoSEQ multiplex PCR assay. A mixture of 60 forward primers for TCR Vbeta segments and 13 reverse primers for TCR Jbeta segments was used in the multiplex PCR. A multiplex PCR assay on genomic DNA amplified the CDR3 region of rearranged TCR beta genes. On the Illumina HiSeq System, the amplified TCR beta libraries were sequenced as 87-base-pair reads. The study's own analysis went as follows. Across the 500 to 850 repertoires, a later analysis counted 80 million or so unique TCR beta chains, some 11 million of which were shared by at least two donors. To remove PCR and sequencing errors, raw reads were error-corrected and collapsed into unique sequences using a nearest-neighbor algorithm that merged closely related sequences. To assign V, D and J gene segments, CDR3 sequences were aligned to IMGT reference sequences. For a sequence to be retained, a match of at least six nucleotides was required to both a V gene segment and a J gene segment. Rearrangements were classified as productive when the CDR3 lacked stop codons and remained in frame with V and J, and all other rearrangements were classified as non-productive. Following IMGT convention, CDR3 was defined as the stretch from the second conserved V-encoded cysteine up to the conserved J-encoded phenylalanine. The earlier analysis of some 550 of the donors excluded any sequence lacking an unambiguous match to a single V gene segment. An earlier analysis of a few hundred of the donors called V segments functional above 56.7% productive rearrangements and segregating when the between-donor standard deviation exceeded 5%. A statistical classification framework was built for diagnosing cytomegalovirus status from the catalog of TCR beta chain sequences. A later analysis assigned V and J genes by comparing TCR nucleotide sequences with IMGT/GENE-DB human TR gene sequences. Using the TCRdist pipeline, a later analysis assigned CDR3 sequences along with most-parsimonious VDJ recombination scenarios. In a later analysis, each TCR beta chain was defined by its CDR3 amino acid sequence together with its V-gene family, and reads without a unique V-gene family were excluded. In a later analysis, 450 to 600 highly shared, low-generation-probability nucleotide sequences were removed to address suspected cross-contamination and a sequencing artifact. A later analysis calculated a clonal expansion index for each public chain from normalized within-repertoire ranks of inferred template counts. In a later analysis, generation probabilities were computed with a VDJ recombination model fitted to out-of-frame rearrangements, and the resulting probabilities were checked against IGoR. In a later analysis, hypergeometric tests were used to score TCR-TCR, TCR-HLA and TCR-CMV co-occurrence, with a repertoire-size bias correction applied to TCR pairs. False discovery rates were estimated in a later analysis by permuting HLA or CMV assignments 20 times. A later analysis grouped co-occurring TCRs with DBSCAN, adding TCRdist sequence similarity when clustering within HLA-allele-positive subsets. Co-occurrence clustering excluded repertoires with fewer than 30,000 or more than 120,000 public chains, plus five with anomalous nucleotide sharing. Held by TCRdb, this immuneACCESS table contains in-frame sequences only and omits some clones. Under half of the omission traces to an unresolved V gene where checked; the cause of the rest is unknown. The V and J calls and clone size are taken from that table; D and trimming were inferred from the DNA. Here the sample has approximately 170,000 clones; roughly 71% occur a single time. Of the sample, approximately 1.6% falls within the top ten clones.

Details on this clone: Its antigen has not been determined. The record has no base qualities; no much larger clone is one base away.

CDR3 length: 14 amino acids, cysteine to phenylalanine. Only the CDR3 part of the read is kept: 42 bases, read in frame from the first base. V gives up 5 bases and J gives up 3 bases, and the segment between their germline ends measures 11 bases. Via the germline V gene, CDR1 is MNHEY and CDR2 SVGAGI. Here the chain combines TRBV6-5 and TRBJ1-5; the D region possibly corresponds to TRBD1 (6 bases align). Sequencing was carried out using PBMCs. The receptor was isolated from a girl aged 5-17 years in good health and CMV-seronegative. The DNA sequence is TGTGCCAGCAGTACACAGGGTTCCAATCAGCCCCAGCATTTT. Translated, it reads CASSTQGSNQPQHF.